Listed below are T cell receptor beta chains from one sample, sequenced in a study of T cells in localized non-small cell lung cancer. Some clones are missing from TCRdb's copy, which holds only in-frame ones; the method was immunoSEQ multiplex PCR. This table holds 25,000 to 30,000 clones, approximately 88% found once. The sample consisted of peripheral blood, taken before any cancer treatment. The receptors stem from a male donor at least 60 years old with stage I lung adenocarcinoma. CDR3s include the opening cysteine and the closing phenylalanine or tryptophan.

TRBV7-2,CASSQGDFQETQYF
TRBV27,CASSKTGTEQYF
TRBV6-5,CASRGTKETQYF
TRBV28,CASRETSGGASSTDTQYF
TRBV14,CASSQRTSGGLNFINEQFF
TRBV6-5,CASSEGWGTQYF
TRBV16,CASSPALAGGHEQFF
TRBV19,CASRNSGANVLTF
TRBV28,CASSFLQGGAGELFF
TRBV6-5,CASSYGGVLGSPLHF
TRBV28,CASNRAYGYTF
TRBV7-2,CASSLTYRDDTQYF